This entry lists 16 T cell receptor beta chains sequenced from one sample in a study of regulatory dendritic cells for organ transplantation. TCRdb keeps only in-frame clones here, not all; method: immunoSEQ multiplex PCR. This table has approximately 12,000 clones, 74% appearing once. CFSE-labeled sorted T cells met regulatory or mature dendritic cells for 4 to 6 days. Antigens for these TCRs are unknown. The sequenced sample consisted of naive CD4+ T cells from blood cultured with regulatory dendritic cells. Sample subset: CD45RA+ naive T cells. The source of these receptors is a human donor in good health.

The chain uses TRBV6-5 and TRBJ1-5, with 7 bases aligning to TRBD1. Trimming removed 6 bases from V and 2 bases from J; junction bases left unmatched: 4. The CDR3 is 14 residues long. Looked up from germline, CDR1 is MNHEY and CDR2 is SVGAGI. The CDR3 loop reads CASRKTGGNQPQHF. The CDR3 coding sequence is TGTGCCAGCAGGAAAACAGGGGGCAATCAGCCCCAGCATTTT.

The chain recombines TRBV9 with TRBJ2-3, with 10 positions matching TRBD2. With 3 bases clipped from V and 7 bases from J, the junction kept 11 bases outside the gene matches. The CDR3 covers 16 residues. Germline V gives CDR1 SGDLS, CDR2 YYNGEE. CDR3 in amino acids: CASSGTSGGAAHTQYF. In DNA, the CDR3 is TGTGCCAGCAGCGGGACGAGCGGGGGGGCAGCGCATACGCAGTATTTT.

The chain uses TRBV7-2 and TRBJ2-7; D perhaps matches TRBD1 (6 bases). Germline assignment: CDR1 SGHTA and CDR2 FQGNSA. The CDR3 sequence is 11 residues long. Trimming left V 3 bases short and J 9 bases short, with 9 bases between. The CDR3 protein is CASSLDSLQYF. CDR3 nucleotide sequence: TGTGCCAGCAGCTTGGACAGTTTGCAGTACTTC.

The chain carries TRBV14 and TRBJ1-6; possibly TRBD1 for D (6 bases). The V gene's germline CDR1 is SGHDN and CDR2 FVKESK. The germline V and J ends were trimmed by 1 base and 6 bases, with 7 bases remaining between them. The CDR3 spans 14 residues. CDR3 in DNA: TGTGCCAGCAGCCAAGGGACAGTTAATTCACCCCTCCACTTT. It translates to CASSQGTVNSPLHF. The variable domain in full, completed from reference TRBV14 and TRBJ1-6, reads EAGVTQFPSHSVIEKGQTVTLRCDPISGHDNLYWYRRVMGKEIKFLLHFVKESKQDESGMPNNRFLAERTGGTYSTLKVQPAELEDSGVYFCASSQGTVNSPLHFGNGTRLTVT.

J is TRBJ1-4 and V is TRBV5-6; D call uncertain. CDR3 size: 14 residues. Germline CDR1 reads SGHDT; CDR2 reads YYEEEE. V shed 1 base and J shed 8 bases, with 12 bases lying between them. The chain's CDR3 is CASSLREVREKLFF. The CDR3 DNA reads as TGTGCCAGCAGCTTGAGGGAGGTCCGCGAAAAACTGTTTTTT.

This clone was recorded a few times. V usage is TRBV7-9 and J usage is TRBJ2-2; D remains unclear. The CDR3 loop spans 14 amino acids. The V gene's germline CDR1 is SEHNR and CDR2 FQNEAQ (reference sequence). Trimming removed 1 base at V and 4 bases at J, with 7 bases between. The CDR3: CASSLELPTGELFF. The CDR3 DNA follows: TGTGCCAGCAGCTTAGAACTTCCCACCGGGGAGCTGTTTTTT.

The genes are TRBV5-1 and TRBJ1-5, with TRBD1 matching over 7 bases. In germline, CDR1 is SGHRS, CDR2 YFSETQ. V lost 5 bases to trimming and J lost 3 bases; unmatched junction nucleotides: 8. The CDR3 runs to 15 residues. CDR3 sequence reads: CASSNTGAPNQPQHF. CDR3 DNA sequence: TGCGCCAGCAGTAACACAGGGGCTCCCAATCAGCCCCAGCATTTT.

The rearrangement uses TRBV10-3 and TRBJ2-3; the match to TRBD2 covers 12 bases. Germline CDR1 reads ENHRY; CDR2 reads SYGVKD. V was clipped by 6 bases and J by 2 bases; unmatched bases: 6. The CDR3 loop spans 16 amino acids. CDR3: CAIRSGLAGTTDTQYF. The CDR3 DNA is TGTGCCATCAGGTCGGGACTAGCGGGTACCACAGATACGCAGTATTTT.

This sequence joins TRBV7-2 and TRBJ2-4, with 10 bases lining up with TRBD1. V was pared by 5 bases and J by 8 bases, with 6 bases of the junction left unmatched. In germline, CDR1 is SGHTA, CDR2 FQGNSA. The CDR3 has 14 amino acids. CDR3 amino acids: CASSQRQGADIQYF. DNA for the CDR3: TGTGCCAGCAGCCAGCGACAGGGGGCAGACATTCAGTACTTC.

The chain uses TRBV18 and TRBJ2-7; D not resolved. Trimming stripped 3 bases from V and 2 bases from J, with 8 bases between. Germline loops: CDR1 KGHSH, CDR2 LQKENI. The CDR3 is 13 residues long. CDR3 amino acids: CASSPLETYEQYF. The CDR3 coding sequence is TGTGCCAGCTCACCTCTGGAGACCTACGAGCAGTACTTC.

The gene calls are TRBV5-1 and TRBJ2-5; a possible D gene is TRBD1 (5 bases). Germline V gene data show CDR1 as SGHRS and CDR2 as YFSETQ. Trimming left V 4 bases short and J 8 bases short, with 21 bases between. This CDR3 spans 15 amino acids. In DNA form, the CDR3 reads TGCGCCAGCAGCACCGGACAACCCAGACGTGATACCCAGTACTTC. This sequence encodes CASSTGQPRRDTQYF. The variable domain in full, completed from reference TRBV5-1 and TRBJ2-5, reads KAGVTQTPRYLIKTRGQQVTLSCSPISGHRSVSWYQQTPGQGLQFLFEYFSETQRNKGNFPGRFSGRQFSNSRSEMNVSTLELGDSALYLCASSTGQPRRDTQYFGPGTRLLVL.

This clone occurred a few times. The DNA of the CDR3 is TGTGCCAGCTCCGAGACGGGACAGCCATTCTACGAGCAGTACTTC. Amino acids: CASSETGQPFYEQYF. V usage is TRBV2 and J usage is TRBJ2-7; TRBD1 matches 7 bases. Germline loops: CDR1 SNHLY, CDR2 FYNNEI. The CDR3 runs to 15 residues. V shed 8 bases, J shed 3 bases, and the junction held 13 bases outside the gene matches.

This clone appeared a few times. The chain employs TRBV5-4 and TRBJ1-2, with D unclear. There are 13 residues in the CDR3. CDR1 SGHNT and CDR2 YYREEE come from the germline V gene (reference sequence). V was trimmed by 2 bases and J by 7 bases, leaving 12 bases between them. DNA for the CDR3: TGTGCCAGCAGCTTACCGGGTGTTTCTGGCTACACCTTC. Translation: CASSLPGVSGYTF.

This CDR3 is CASSYGGQYIEKLFF. The CDR3 coding sequence is TGTGCCAGCAGTTACGGAGGCCAGTACATTGAAAAACTGTTTTTT. The rearrangement links TRBV6-5 to TRBJ1-4, with D unclear. The CDR3 covers 15 residues. V was cut by 2 bases and J by 7 bases, with 14 bases left in between. Germline V lookup: CDR1 MNHEY, CDR2 SVGAGI.

This rearrangement joins TRBV5-1 to TRBJ1-1; D may be TRBD1 (6 bases). V shed 2 bases and J shed 5 bases, with 7 bases lying between them. Germline V CDR1 and CDR2: SGHRS, YFSETQ. The CDR3 contains 12 residues. CDR3 DNA: TGCGCCAGCAGCTTCGGACAGACTGAAGCTTTCTTT. Its protein product is CASSFGQTEAFF.

The V call is TRBV7-2, the J call TRBJ2-7; 11 bases align to TRBD2. The CDR3 length is 16 residues. V was clipped by 5 bases and J by 6 bases; unmatched bases: 12. Germline CDR1 reads SGHTA; CDR2 reads FQGNSA. The CDR3 DNA is TGTGCCAGCAGCCCCGGGGTAGCGGGGGGGCCGGTCGAGCAGTACTTC. Its protein is CASSPGVAGGPVEQYF.